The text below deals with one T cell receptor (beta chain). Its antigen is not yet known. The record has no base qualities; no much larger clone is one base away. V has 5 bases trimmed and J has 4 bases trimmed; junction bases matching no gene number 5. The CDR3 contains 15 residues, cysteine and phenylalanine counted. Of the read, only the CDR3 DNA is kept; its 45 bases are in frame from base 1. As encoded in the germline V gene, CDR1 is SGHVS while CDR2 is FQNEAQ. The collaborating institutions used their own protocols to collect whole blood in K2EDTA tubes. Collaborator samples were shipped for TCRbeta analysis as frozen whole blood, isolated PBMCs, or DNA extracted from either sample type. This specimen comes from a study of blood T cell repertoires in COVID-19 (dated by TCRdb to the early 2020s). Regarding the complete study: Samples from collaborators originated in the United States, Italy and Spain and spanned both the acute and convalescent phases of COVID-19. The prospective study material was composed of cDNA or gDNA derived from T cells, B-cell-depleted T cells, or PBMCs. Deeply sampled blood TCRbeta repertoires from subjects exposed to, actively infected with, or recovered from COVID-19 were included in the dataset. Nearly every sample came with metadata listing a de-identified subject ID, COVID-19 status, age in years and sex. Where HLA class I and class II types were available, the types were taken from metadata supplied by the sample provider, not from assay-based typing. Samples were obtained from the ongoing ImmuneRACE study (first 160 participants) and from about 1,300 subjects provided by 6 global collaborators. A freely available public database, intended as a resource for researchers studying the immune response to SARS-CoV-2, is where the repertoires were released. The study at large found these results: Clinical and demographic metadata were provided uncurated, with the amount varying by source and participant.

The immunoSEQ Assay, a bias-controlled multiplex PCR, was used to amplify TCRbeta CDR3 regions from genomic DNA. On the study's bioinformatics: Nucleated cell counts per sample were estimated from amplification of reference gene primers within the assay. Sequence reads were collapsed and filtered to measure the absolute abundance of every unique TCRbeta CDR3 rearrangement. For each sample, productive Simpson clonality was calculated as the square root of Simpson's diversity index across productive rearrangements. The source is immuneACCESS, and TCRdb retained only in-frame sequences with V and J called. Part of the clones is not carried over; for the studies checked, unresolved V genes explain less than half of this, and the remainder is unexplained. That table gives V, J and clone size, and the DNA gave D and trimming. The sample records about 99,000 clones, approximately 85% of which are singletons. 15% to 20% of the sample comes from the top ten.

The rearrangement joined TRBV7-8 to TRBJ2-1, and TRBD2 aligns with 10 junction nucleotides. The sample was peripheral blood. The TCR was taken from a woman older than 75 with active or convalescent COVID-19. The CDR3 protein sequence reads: CASSPGLAEYNEQFF. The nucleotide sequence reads TGTGCCAGCAGCCCCGGACTAGCGGAGTACAATGAGCAGTTCTTC.